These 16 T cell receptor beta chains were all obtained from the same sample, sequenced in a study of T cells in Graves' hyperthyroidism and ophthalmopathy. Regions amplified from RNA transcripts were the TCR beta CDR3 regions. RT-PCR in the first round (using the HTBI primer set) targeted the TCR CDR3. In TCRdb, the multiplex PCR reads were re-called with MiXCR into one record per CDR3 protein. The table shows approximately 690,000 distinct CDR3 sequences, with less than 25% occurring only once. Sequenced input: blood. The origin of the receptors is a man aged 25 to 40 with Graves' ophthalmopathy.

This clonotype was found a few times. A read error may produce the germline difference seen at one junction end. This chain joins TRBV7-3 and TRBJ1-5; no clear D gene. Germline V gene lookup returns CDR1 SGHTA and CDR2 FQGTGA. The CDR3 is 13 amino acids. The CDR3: CASSLTTDQPQHF. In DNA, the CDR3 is TGTGCTAGCAGCCTAACAACGGATCAGCCCCAGCATTTT.

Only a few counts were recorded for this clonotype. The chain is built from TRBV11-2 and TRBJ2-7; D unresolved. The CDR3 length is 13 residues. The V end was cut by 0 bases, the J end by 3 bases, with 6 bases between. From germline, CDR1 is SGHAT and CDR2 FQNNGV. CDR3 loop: CASSLEDRYEQYF. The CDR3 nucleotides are TGTGCCAGCAGCTTAGAGGACCGCTACGAGCAGTACTTC.

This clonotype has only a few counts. CDR3 sequence: CASSHQGTYYEQYF. The CDR3, as DNA: TGTGCCAGCAGCCACCAGGGCACATACTACGAGCAGTACTTC. V gene TRBV14 combines with J gene TRBJ2-7; weak D call: TRBD1 (5 bases). The CDR3 extends over 14 amino acids. Trimming cost V 3 bases and J 3 bases, with 12 bases left between them. CDR1 SGHDN and CDR2 FVKESK come from the germline V gene.

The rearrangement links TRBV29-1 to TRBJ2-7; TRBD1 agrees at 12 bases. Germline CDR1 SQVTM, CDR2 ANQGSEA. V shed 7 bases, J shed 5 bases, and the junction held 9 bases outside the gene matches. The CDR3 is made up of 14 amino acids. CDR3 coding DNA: TGCAGCGCGGCGTGGGACAGGGGGCTTGACGAGCAGTACTTC. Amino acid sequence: CSAAWDRGLDEQYF.

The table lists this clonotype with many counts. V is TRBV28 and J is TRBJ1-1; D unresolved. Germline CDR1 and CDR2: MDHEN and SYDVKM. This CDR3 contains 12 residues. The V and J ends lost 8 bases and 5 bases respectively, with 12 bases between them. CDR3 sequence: CASRTDETEAFF. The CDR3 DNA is TGTGCCAGCCGTACTGATGAGACTGAAGCTTTCTTT.

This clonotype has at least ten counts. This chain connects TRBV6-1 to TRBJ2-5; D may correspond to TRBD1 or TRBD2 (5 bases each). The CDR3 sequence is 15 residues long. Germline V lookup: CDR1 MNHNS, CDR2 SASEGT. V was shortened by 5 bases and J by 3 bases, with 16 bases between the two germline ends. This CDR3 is CASSRVRGAEETQYF. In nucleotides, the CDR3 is TGTGCCAGCAGTCGGGTTCGGGGCGCGGAAGAGACCCAGTACTTC.

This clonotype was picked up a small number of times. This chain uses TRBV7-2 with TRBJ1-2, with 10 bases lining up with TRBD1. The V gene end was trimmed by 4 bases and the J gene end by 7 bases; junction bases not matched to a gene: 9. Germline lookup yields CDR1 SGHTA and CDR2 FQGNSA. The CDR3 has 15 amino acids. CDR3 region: CASSSRDRGGAGYTF. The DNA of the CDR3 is TGTGCCAGCAGCTCGCGGGACAGGGGAGGTGCTGGCTACACCTTC.

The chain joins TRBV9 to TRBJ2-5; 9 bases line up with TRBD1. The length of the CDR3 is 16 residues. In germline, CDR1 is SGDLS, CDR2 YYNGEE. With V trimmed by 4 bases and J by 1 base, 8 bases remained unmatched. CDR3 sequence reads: CASSTDRGNGQETQYF. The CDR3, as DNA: TGTGCCAGCAGCACGGACAGGGGTAACGGCCAAGAGACCCAGTACTTC.

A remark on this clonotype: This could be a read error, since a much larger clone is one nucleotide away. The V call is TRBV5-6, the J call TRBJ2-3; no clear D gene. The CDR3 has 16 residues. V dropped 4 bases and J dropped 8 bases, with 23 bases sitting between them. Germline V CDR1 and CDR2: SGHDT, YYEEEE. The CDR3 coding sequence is TGTGCCAGCAGCCATCCTAGAGTCGCCCCGCAAACTACGCAGTATTTT. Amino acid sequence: CASSHPRVAPQTTQYF.

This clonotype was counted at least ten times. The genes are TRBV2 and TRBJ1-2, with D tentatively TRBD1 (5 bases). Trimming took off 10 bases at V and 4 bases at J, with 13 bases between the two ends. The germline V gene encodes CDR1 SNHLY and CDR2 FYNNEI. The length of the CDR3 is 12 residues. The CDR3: CATLEGLYGYTF. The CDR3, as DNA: TGTGCCACTCTTGAGGGGCTCTATGGCTACACCTTC. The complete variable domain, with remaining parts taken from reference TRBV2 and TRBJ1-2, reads EPEVTQTPSHQVTQMGQEVILRCVPISNHLYFYWYRQILGQKVEFLVSFYNNEISEKSEIFDDQFSVERPDGSNFTLKIRSTKLEDSAMYFCATLEGLYGYTFGSGTRLTVV.

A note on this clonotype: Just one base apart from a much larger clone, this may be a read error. The CDR3 loop is CVSSLDVSSLGSSGNTIYF. CDR3 coding DNA: TGTGTCAGCAGTTTAGATGTCAGCTCCCTGGGCTCGTCTGGAAACACCATATATTTT. This chain joins TRBV28 and TRBJ1-3; D not resolved. Germline V gene lookup returns CDR1 MDHEN and CDR2 SYDVKM. The CDR3 length is 19 residues. The full variable domain, in which reference TRBV28 and TRBJ1-3 provide the parts outside the CDR3, is DVKVTQSSRYLVKRTGEKVFLECVQDMDHENMFWYRQDPGLGLRLIYFSYDVKMKEKGDIPEGYSVSREKKERFSLILESASTNQTSMYLCVSSLDVSSLGSSGNTIYFGEGSWLTVV.

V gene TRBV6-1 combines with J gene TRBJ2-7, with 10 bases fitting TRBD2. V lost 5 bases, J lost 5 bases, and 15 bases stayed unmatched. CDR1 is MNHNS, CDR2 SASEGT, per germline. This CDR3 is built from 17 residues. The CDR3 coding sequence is TGTGCCAGCAGTTATTCCGTAGCGGGAGGCACGTTGGACGAGCAGTACTTC. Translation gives CASSYSVAGGTLDEQYF.

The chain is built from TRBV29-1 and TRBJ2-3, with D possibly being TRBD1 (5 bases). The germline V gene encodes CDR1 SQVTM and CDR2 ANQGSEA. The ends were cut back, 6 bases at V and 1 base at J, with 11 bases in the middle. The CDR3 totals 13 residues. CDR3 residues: CSVRGQGTDTQYF. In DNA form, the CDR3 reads TGCAGCGTACGAGGACAAGGCACAGATACGCAGTATTTT.

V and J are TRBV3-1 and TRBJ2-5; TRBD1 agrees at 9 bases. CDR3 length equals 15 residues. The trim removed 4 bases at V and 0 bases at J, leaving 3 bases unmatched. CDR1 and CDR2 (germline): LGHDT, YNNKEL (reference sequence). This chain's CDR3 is CASSRGQGHQETQYF. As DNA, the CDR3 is TGTGCCAGCAGCCGGGGACAGGGACACCAAGAGACCCAGTACTTC.

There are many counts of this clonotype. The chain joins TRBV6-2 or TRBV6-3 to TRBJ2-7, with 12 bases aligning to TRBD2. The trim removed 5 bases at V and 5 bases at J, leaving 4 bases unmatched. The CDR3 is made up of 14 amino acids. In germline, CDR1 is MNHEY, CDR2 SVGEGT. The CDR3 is CASSPRLAGDEQYF. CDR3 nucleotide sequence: TGTGCCAGCAGTCCCAGACTAGCGGGAGACGAGCAGTACTTC.

The CDR3 reads CATSGQGDHNEQFF. The CDR3 nucleotides read TGTGCCACTTCGGGACAGGGAGACCACAATGAGCAGTTCTTC. The chain links TRBV27 to TRBJ2-1; TRBD1 matches 9 bases. The CDR3 has 14 amino acids. Germline values: CDR1 MNHEY, CDR2 SMNVEV (reference sequence). The ends lost 10 bases at V and 5 bases at J; junction bases unmatched: 9.